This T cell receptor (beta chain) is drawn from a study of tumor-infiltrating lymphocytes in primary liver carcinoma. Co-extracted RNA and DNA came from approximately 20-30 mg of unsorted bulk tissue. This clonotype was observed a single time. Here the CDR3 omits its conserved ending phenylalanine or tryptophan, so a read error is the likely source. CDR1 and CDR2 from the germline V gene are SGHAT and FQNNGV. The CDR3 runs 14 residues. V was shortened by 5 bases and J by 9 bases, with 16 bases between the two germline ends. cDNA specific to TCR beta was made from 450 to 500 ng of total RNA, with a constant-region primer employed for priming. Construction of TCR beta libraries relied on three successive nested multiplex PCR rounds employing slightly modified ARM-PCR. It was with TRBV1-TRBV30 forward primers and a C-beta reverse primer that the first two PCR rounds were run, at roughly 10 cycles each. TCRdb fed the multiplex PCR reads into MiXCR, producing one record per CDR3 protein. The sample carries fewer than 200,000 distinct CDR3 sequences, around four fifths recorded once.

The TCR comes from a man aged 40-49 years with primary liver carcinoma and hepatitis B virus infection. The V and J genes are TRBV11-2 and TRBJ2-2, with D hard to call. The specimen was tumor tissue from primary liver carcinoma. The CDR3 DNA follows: TGTGCCAGCAGCACAGACTCTGACACTAGGGAGCTGTTTCTT. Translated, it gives CASSTDSDTRELFL.